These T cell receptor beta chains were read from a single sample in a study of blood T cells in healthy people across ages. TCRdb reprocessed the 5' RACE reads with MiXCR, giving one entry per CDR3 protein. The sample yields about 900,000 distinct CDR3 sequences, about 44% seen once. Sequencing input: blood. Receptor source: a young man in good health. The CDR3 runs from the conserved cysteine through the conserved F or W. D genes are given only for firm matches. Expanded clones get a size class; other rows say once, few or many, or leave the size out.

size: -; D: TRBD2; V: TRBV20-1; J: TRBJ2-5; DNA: TGCAGTGCTAGGGGTACTAGCGTCAAAAGCCAGTACTTC; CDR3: CSARGTSVKSQYF
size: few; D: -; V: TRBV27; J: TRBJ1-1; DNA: TGTGCCAGCAGTTTACTCGGGGCTGGGGGTACTGAAGCTTTCTTT; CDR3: CASSLLGAGGTEAFF
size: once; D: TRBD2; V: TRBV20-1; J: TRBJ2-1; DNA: TGCAGTGCTCAGGAGCGGGGGGGGAACAATGAGCAGTTCTTC; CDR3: CSAQERGGNNEQFF
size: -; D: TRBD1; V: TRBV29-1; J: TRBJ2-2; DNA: TGCAGCGGGGCGGCAGGGGGCTACGACACCGGGGAGCTGTTTTTT; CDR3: CSGAAGGYDTGELFF
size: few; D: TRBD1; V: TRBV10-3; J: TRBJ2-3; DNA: TGTGCCATCAGTGATTCAGGGGGCGGGACAGATACGCAGTATTTT; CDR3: CAISDSGGGTDTQYF
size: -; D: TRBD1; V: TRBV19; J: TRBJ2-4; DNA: TGTGCCAGTGGACAGGGACGAGAAAAAAACATTCAGTACTTC; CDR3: CASGQGREKNIQYF
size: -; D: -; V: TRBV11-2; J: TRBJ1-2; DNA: TGTGCCAGCAGCTCCGGACACATCTATGGCTACACCTTC; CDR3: CASSSGHIYGYTF
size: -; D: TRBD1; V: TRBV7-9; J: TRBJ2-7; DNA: TGTGCCAGCAGCATCGGGACAGTCCAGGGATACGAGCAGTACTTC; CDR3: CASSIGTVQGYEQYF
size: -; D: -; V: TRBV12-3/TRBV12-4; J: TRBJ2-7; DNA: TGTGCCAGCAGTTTAGGGCAGTATCGCCCCGAGCAGTACTTC; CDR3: CASSLGQYRPEQYF
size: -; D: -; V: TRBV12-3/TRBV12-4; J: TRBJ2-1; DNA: TGTGCCAGCATTGAGGACAGTTACAATGAGCAGTTCTTC; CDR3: CASIEDSYNEQFF
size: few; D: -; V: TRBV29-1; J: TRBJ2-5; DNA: TGCAGCGTTCAACAGGCCCAAGAGACCCAGTACTTC; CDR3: CSVQQAQETQYF
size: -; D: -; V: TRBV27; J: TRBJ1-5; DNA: TGTGCCAGCAGTTTATTCTCGGGGCTCGCGGGGAGCAATCAGCCCCAGCATTTT; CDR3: CASSLFSGLAGSNQPQHF
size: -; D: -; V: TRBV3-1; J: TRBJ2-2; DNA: TGTGCCAGCAGTCCCCCACTGAACACCGGGGAGCTGTTTTTT; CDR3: CASSPPLNTGELFF
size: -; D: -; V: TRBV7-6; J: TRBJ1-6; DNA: TGTGCCAGCAGCTTAAGGCCGAAGAGTGGGACTGGCAGTTCTAATTCACCCCTCCACTTT; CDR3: CASSLRPKSGTGSSNSPLHF
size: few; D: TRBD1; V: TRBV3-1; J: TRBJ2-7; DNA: TGTGCCAGCAGTGTGACAGGGTACGAGCAGTACTTC; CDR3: CASSVTGYEQYF
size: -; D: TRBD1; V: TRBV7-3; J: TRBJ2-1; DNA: TGTGCCAGCAGCTTATTCCCCATGACGACCGGGACAGTCTACAATGAGCAGTTCTTC; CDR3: CASSLFPMTTGTVYNEQFF